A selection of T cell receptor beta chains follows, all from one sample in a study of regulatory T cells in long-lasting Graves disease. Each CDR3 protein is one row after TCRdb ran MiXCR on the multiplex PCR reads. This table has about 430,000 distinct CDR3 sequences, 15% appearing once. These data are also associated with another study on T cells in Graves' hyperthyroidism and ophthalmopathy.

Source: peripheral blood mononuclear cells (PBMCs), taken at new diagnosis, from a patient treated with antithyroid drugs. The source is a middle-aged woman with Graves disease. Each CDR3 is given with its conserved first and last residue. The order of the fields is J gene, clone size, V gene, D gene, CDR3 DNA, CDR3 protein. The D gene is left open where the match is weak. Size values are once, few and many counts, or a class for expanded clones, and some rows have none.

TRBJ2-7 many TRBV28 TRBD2 TGTGCCAGCAGTCCGCGGACTAGCGGGAGTAAATCCGAGCAGTACTTC CASSPRTSGSKSEQYF
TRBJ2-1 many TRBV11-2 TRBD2 TGTGCCAGCAGCCAAGGGGGACTAGCGGGAGTGGGTGAGCAGTTCTTC CASSQGGLAGVGEQFF
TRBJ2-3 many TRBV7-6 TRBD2 TGTGCCAGCAGCTTAGCGGGGGCGGGAGGGATCACAGATACGCAGTATTTT CASSLAGAGGITDTQYF
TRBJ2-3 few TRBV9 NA TGTGCCAGCGGATCCCGACTAGAGAAGAAGTCAGATACGCAGTATTTT CASGSRLEKKSDTQYF
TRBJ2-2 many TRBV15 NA TGTGCCACCAGCAGATCCAGTCGGAGGACCACCGGGGAGCTGTTTTTT CATSRSSRRTTGELFF
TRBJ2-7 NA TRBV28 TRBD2 TGTGCCAGCAGTCCGGGACTAGCGGGGGACCCCTACGAGCAGTACTTC CASSPGLAGDPYEQYF
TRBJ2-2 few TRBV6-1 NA TGTGCCACCGGGGGACAGCAAAACACCGGGGAGCTGTTTTTT CATGGQQNTGELFF
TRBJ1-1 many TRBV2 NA TGTGCCAGCAGTACGGACAGCTTTGGGGGGGCTTTCTTT CASSTDSFGGAFF
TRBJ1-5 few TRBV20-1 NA TGCAGTGCCACGAGGGGGGATCAGCCCCAGCATTTT CSATRGDQPQHF
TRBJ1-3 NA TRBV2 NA TGTGCCAGCAGAGTAGAGGGCTTTGGAAACACCATATATTTT CASRVEGFGNTIYF
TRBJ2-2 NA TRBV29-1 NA TGCAGCGTACCTGGAGGGGTATTGGGCAGGGAGCTGTTTTTT CSVPGGVLGRELFF
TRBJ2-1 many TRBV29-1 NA TGCAGCGTTGAACGGGGGAATGAGCAGTTCTTC CSVERGNEQFF
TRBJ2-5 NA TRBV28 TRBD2 TGTGCCAGCAGCGGACTAGCCCGAACCCAGTACTTC CASSGLARTQYF
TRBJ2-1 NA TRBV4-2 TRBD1 TGTGCCAGCAGCCCCGGACAGGGTGGACCGCACGAGCAGTTCTTC CASSPGQGGPHEQFF
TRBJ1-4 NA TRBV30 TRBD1 TGTGCCTGGAGTGTGGGACAGCTGAATGAAAAACTGTTTTTT CAWSVGQLNEKLFF
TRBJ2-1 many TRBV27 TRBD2 TGTGCCAGCGGGCGGAGGCTAGCGGCCTACAATGAGCAGTTCTTC CASGRRLAAYNEQFF
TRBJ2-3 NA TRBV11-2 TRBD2 TGTGCCAGCAGCTATCGACTAGCAACAGACACAGATACGCAGTATTTT CASSYRLATDTDTQYF
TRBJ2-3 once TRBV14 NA TGTGCCAGCAGCCGAGCGAGAGATGCAGATACGCAGTATTTT CASSRARDADTQYF
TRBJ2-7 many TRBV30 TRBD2 TGTGCCTGGAACCTCGGACTAGCGGGAGGGCCAGAGTACTTC CAWNLGLAGGPEYF
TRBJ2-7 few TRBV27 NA TGTGCCAGCAGTTTATCCCACGGAGGGTACGAGCAGTACTTC CASSLSHGGYEQYF
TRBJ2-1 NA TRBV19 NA TGTGCCAGTAGTATGACGGCTAGGACTTACAATGAGCAGTTCTTC CASSMTARTYNEQFF
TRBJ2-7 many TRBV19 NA TGTGCCAGTAGTATGGATGGGTACGAGCAGTACTTC CASSMDGYEQYF
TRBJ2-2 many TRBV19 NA TGTGCCAGTAGGAATCCGGGACGGAACACCGGGGAGCTGTTTTTT CASRNPGRNTGELFF
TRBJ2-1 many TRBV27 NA TGTGCCAGCAGTTTATTGGGAGGGGGGAGTGGCAATGAGCAGTTCTTC CASSLLGGGSGNEQFF
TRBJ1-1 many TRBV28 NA TGTGCCAGCAGTTTAGGACAGATGAACACTGAAGCTTTCTTT CASSLGQMNTEAFF
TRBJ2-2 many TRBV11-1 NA TGTGCCAGCAGCCTCCTTGGGGGACAGAACACCGGGGAGCTGTTTTTT CASSLLGGQNTGELFF
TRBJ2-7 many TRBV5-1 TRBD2 TGCGCCAGCAGCTTTAAGACTAGCGGGTCCTCCTACGAGCAGTACTTC CASSFKTSGSSYEQYF
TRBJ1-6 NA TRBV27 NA TGTGCCAGCAGGTTCGGCAGCTCCTATAATTCACCCCTCCACTTT CASRFGSSYNSPLHF
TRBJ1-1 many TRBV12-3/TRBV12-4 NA TGTGCCAGCAGTACCCCCCGACAGTCCATGAACACTGAAGCTTTCTTT CASSTPRQSMNTEAFF
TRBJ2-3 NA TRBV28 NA TGTGCCAGCAGGAAATTTAGGGCTAGCGGCACAGATACGCAGTATTTT CASRKFRASGTDTQYF
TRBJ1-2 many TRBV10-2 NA TGCGCCAGCAGAAATGGAGACAGTTATGGCTACACCTTC CASRNGDSYGYTF
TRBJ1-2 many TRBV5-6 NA TGTGCCAGCAGCTTGATGGGGTCTGGCTACACCTTC CASSLMGSGYTF
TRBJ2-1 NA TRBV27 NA TGTGCCAGCATGCCCCCCAAAAGACTATCAAGACCAAATGAGCAGCTCTTC CASMPPKRLSRPNEQLF
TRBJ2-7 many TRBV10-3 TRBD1 TGTGCCATCAGTGAGTCGAAGGGGACAGGGACCTACGAGCAGTACTTC CAISESKGTGTYEQYF
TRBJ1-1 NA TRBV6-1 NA TGTGCCAGCAGCCAACCTCCCTACATCATGAACACTGAAGCTTTCTTT CASSQPPYIMNTEAFF
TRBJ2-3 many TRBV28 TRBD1 TGTGCCAGCAGAACACCAGACAGGGCCCGCACAGATACGCAGTATTTT CASRTPDRARTDTQYF
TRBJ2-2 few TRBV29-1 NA TGCAGCGTCAAAAGGGACACCGGGGAGCTGTTTTTT CSVKRDTGELFF
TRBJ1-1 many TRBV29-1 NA TGCAGCGCGACCAAAGCTCAGGGGACCCCGAGCACTGAAGCTTTCTTT CSATKAQGTPSTEAFF
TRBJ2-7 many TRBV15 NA TGTGCCACCAGCAGCGTCAGAAGGCGATCTGGCGAGCAGTACTTC CATSSVRRRSGEQYF
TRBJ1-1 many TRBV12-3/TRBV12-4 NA TGTGCCAGCAGTTCCTTCTCATTTGCGGAAATGGGTGAAGCTTTCTTT CASSSFSFAEMGEAFF
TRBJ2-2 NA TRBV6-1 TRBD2 TGTGCCAGCAGGGGGGCTAGCGGGAGTTACGGGGAGCTGTTTTTT CASRGASGSYGELFF
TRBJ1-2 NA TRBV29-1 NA TGCAGCGTTGAAGGGTCAGGGTACGGCTACACCTTC CSVEGSGYGYTF
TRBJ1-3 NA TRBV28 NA TGTGCCAGCAGTTTTCGGGGGACGTATAACACCATATATTTT CASSFRGTYNTIYF
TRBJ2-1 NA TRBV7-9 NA TGTGCCAGCAGCGAGGGGGGGCAACCCAATGAGCAGTTCTTC CASSEGGQPNEQFF
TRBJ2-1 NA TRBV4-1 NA TGCGCCAGCAGCCAAGGTCTCAGTGACAATGAGCAGTTCTTC CASSQGLSDNEQFF
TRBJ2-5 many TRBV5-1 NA TGCGCCAGCAGCTTGGGCTCTCCCGTAGAGACCCAGTACTTC CASSLGSPVETQYF
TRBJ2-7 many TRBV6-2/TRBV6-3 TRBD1 TGTGCCAGCAGTTGGGGACAGGGGACCTACGAGCAGTACTTC CASSWGQGTYEQYF
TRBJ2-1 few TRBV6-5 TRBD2 TGTGCCAGCAGTTACATTCCTCCTCGGGCTAGCGGAGACAATGAGCAGTTCTTC CASSYIPPRASGDNEQFF